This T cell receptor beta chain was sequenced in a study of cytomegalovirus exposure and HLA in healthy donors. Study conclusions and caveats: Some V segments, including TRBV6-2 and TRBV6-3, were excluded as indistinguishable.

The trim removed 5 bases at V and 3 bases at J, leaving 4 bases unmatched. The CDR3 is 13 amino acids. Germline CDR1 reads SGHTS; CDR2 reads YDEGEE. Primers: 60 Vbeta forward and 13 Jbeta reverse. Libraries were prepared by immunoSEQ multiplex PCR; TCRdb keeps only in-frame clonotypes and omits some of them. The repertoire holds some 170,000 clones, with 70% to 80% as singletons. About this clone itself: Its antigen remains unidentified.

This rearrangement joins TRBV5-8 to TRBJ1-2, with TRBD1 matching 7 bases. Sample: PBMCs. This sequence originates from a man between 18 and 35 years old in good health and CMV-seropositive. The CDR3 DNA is TGTGCCAGCAGGGCCGGACAGGACTATGGCTACACCTTC. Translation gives CASRAGQDYGYTF.